This T cell receptor beta chain was sequenced in a study of cytomegalovirus exposure and HLA in healthy donors. This donor's CMV serostatus is unrecorded. Worth noting for this clone: Its target is not known.

Findings and limits, study-wide: In a later analysis, productive TCRs from donors in an Asian-associated ancestry cluster reportedly carried fewer N-insertions than the cohort mean. In a later analysis, at a false discovery rate of 0.05, fewer than 20,000 TCR beta sequences matched HLA alleles. With DRB1 most and HLA-C fewest, TCR association rates differed between HLA loci in a later analysis.

V was pared by 5 bases and J by 3 bases, with 4 bases of the junction left unmatched. The CDR3 covers 13 residues. Per the germline V gene, CDR1 is SEHNR and CDR2 is FQNEAQ (reference sequence). Amplification used 60 Vbeta primers and 13 Jbeta primers. Sequenced by immunoSEQ multiplex PCR; TCRdb stores in-frame clones only, minus some. The data show some 130,000 clones, over 50% seen once. The sample was PBMCs. This receptor was obtained from a human donor in good health. The chain employs TRBV7-9 and TRBJ2-7; 7 nucleotides align to TRBD1. In DNA form, the CDR3 reads TGTGCCAGCAGCAGCGGACAGGACTACGAGCAGTACTTC. It encodes CASSSGQDYEQYF.